This T cell receptor (beta chain) was documented in a study of cytomegalovirus exposure and HLA in healthy donors. 60 Vbeta and 13 Jbeta primers were used in PCR. Data came from immunoSEQ multiplex PCR; TCRdb stores just in-frame clones and leaves some out. The profile shows 93,000 or so clones, around 67% of them singletons. Findings and caveats of the study: In a later analysis, DRB1 alleles had the most associated TCRs; HLA-C alleles the fewest. Later genetic work tied a missense DCLRE1C variant to beta-chain V and J trimming.

In this sample, this clone turned up a few times. As yet, its antigen is unknown. The donors, nominally healthy at sampling, likely had unrecorded immune exposures. V dropped 6 bases and J dropped 5; count of bases not matched to a gene: 10. There are 14 residues in the CDR3. CDR1 SQVTM and CDR2 ANQGSEA come from the germline V gene. The receptor comes from a woman aged 50 to 65 in good health and CMV-seronegative. The sample consisted of PBMCs. J is TRBJ1-1 and V is TRBV29-1; TRBD1 agrees at 9 bases. CDR3 sequence (DNA): TGCAGCGTAACTTCGGACAGGGGACGGACTGAAGCTTTCTTT. This encodes CSVTSDRGRTEAFF.